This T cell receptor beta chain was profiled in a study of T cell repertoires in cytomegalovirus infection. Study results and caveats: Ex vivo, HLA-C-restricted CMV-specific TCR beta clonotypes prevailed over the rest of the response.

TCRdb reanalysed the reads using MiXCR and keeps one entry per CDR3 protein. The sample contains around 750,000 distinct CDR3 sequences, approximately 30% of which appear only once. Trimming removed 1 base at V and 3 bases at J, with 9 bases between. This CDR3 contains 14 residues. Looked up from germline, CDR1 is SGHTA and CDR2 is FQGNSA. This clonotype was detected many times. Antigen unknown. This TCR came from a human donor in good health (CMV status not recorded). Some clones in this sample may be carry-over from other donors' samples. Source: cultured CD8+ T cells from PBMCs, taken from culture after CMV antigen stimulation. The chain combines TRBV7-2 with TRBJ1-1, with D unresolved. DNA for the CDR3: TGTGCCAGCAGCTTAGACCCAGGACACACTGAAGCTTTCTTT. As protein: CASSLDPGHTEAFF.